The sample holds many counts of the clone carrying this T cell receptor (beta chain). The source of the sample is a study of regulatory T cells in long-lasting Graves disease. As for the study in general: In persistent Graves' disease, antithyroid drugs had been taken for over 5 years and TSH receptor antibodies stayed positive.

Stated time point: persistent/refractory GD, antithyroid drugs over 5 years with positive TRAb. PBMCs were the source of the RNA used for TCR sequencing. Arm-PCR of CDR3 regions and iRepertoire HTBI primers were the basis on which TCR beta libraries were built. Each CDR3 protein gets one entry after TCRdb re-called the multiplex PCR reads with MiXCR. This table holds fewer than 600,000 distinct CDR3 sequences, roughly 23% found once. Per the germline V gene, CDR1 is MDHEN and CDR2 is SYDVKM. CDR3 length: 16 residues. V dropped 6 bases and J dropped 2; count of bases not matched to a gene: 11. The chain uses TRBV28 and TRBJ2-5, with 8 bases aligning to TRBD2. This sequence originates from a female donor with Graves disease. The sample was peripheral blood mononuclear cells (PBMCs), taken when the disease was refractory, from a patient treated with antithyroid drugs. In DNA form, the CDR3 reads TGTGCCAGCAGCACGCTGGTTCCGGGAGGGCAAGAGACCCAGTACTTC. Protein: CASSTLVPGGQETQYF.